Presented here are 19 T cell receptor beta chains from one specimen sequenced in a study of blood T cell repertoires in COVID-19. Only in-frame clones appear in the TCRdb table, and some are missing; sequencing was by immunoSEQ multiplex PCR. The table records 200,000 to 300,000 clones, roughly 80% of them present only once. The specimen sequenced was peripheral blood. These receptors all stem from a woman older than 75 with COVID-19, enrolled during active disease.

The CDR3 DNA is TGTGCCAGTAGTATGGGACTAGGAATCAACACAGATACGCAGTATTTT. It codes for CASSMGLGINTDTQYF. The V and J genes are TRBV19 and TRBJ2-3; 8 nucleotides match TRBD2. The V and J ends lost 3 bases and 2 bases, in that order; junction bases with no gene match: 7. In germline, CDR1 is LNHDA, CDR2 SQIVND (reference sequence). CDR3 length: 16 residues. The full variable domain, completed using reference TRBV19 and TRBJ2-3, is DGGITQSPKYLFRKEGQNVTLSCEQNLNHDAMYWYRQDPGQGLRLIYYSQIVNDFQKGDIAEGYSVSREKKESFPLTVTSAQKNPTAFYLCASSMGLGINTDTQYFGPGTRLTVL.

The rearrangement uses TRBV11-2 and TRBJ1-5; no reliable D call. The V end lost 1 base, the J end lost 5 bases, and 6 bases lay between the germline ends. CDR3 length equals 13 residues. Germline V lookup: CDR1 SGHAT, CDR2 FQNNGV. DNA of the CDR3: TGTGCCAGCAGCTTAGGAACGGATCAGCCCCAGCATTTT. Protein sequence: CASSLGTDQPQHF.

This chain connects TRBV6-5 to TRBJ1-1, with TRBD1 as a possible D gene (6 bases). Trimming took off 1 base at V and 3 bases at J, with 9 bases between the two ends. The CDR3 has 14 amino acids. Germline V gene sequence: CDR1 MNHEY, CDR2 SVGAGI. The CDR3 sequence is CASSYLGGDTEAFF. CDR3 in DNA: TGTGCCAGCAGTTACTTAGGGGGTGACACTGAAGCTTTCTTT.

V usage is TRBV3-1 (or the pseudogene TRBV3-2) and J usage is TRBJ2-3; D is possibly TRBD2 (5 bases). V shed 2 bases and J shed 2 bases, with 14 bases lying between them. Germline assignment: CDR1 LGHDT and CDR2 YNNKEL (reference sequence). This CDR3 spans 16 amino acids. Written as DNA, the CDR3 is TGTGCCAGCAGCCAACTGGGAGCAGCGATCACAGATACGCAGTATTTT. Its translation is CASSQLGAAITDTQYF.

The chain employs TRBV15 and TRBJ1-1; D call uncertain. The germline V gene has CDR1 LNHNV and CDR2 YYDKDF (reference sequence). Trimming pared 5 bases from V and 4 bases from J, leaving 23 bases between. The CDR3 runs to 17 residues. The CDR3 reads CATSPGSASWAFTEAFF. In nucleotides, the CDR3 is TGTGCCACCAGCCCTGGTTCGGCATCTTGGGCATTCACTGAAGCTTTCTTT.

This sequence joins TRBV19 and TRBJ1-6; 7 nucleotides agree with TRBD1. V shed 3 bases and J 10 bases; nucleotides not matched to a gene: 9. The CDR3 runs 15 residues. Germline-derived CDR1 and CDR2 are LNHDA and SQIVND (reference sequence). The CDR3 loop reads CASSIDRVSNSPLHF. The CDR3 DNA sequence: TGTGCCAGTAGTATCGACAGGGTATCGAACTCACCCCTCCACTTT.

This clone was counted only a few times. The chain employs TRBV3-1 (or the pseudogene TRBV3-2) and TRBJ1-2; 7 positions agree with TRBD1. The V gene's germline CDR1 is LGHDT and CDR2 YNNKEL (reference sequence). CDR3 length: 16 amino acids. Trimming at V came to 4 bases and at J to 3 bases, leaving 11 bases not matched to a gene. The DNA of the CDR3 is TGTGCCAGCAGCCTAAGGGTTGGTACAGGGGACTATGGCTACACCTTC. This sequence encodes CASSLRVGTGDYGYTF.

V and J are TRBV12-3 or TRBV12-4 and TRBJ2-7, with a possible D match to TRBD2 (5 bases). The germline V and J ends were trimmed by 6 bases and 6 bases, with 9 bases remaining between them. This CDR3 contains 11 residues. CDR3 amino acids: CASRRRGEQYF. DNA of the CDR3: TGTGCCAGCAGGCGACGGGGCGAGCAGTACTTC.

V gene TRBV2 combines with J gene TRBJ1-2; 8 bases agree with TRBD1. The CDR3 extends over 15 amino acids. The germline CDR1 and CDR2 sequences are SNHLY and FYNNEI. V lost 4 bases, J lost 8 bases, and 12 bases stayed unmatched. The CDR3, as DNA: TGTGCCAGCAGTGTAAGTGGAGCAGGGGGCAGAGGCTACACCTTC. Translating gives CASSVSGAGGRGYTF.

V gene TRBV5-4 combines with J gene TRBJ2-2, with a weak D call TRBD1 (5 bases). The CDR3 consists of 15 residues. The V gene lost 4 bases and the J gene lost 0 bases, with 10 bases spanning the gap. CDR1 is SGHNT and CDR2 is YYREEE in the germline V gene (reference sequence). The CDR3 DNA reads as TGTGCCAGCAGCCGTAGGGGCCCGAACACCGGGGAGCTGTTTTTT. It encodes CASSRRGPNTGELFF.

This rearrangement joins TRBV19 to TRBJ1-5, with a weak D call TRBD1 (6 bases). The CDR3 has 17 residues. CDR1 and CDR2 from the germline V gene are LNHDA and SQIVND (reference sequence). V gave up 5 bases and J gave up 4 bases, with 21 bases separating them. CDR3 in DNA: TGTGCCAGTAGTCCTCCCATGAGGGGGGGGAATAATCAGCCCCAGCATTTT. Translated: CASSPPMRGGNNQPQHF.

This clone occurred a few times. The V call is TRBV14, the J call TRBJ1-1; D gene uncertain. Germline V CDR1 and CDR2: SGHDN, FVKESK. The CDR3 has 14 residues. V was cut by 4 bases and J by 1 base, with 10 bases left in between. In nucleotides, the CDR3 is TGTGCCAGCAGCCCCCAGAGGCAGAACACTGAAGCTTTCTTT. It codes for CASSPQRQNTEAFF.

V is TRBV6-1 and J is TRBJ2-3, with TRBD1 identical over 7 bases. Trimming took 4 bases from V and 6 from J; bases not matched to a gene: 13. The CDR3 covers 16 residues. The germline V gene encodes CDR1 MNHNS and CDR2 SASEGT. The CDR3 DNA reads TGTGCCAGCAGTGCGCCGGCCAGGGGGTCAGGGGATACGCAGTATTTT. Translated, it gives CASSAPARGSGDTQYF.

The CDR3 nucleotides read TGTGCCAGCAGCCCAACAGGGGCGGGTGGCAATCAGCCCCAGCATTTT. It translates to CASSPTGAGGNQPQHF. The chain is built from TRBV7-9 and TRBJ1-5, with TRBD1 identical over 7 bases. Trimming at V came to 5 bases and at J to 2 bases, leaving 9 bases not matched to a gene. CDR1 SEHNR and CDR2 FQNEAQ come from the germline V gene (reference sequence). The CDR3 extends over 16 amino acids.

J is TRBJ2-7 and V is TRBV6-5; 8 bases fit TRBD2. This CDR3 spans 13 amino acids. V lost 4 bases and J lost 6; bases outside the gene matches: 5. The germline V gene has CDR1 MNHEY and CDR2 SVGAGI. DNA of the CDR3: TGTGCCAGCAGTTCAGGACTAGCTGGCGAGCAGTACTTC. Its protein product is CASSSGLAGEQYF.

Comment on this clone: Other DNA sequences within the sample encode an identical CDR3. CDR3 protein: CASSLGLAGITGELFF. The CDR3 coding sequence is TGTGCCAGCAGCTTAGGACTAGCGGGAATCACCGGGGAGCTGTTTTTT. This chain uses TRBV7-3 with TRBJ2-2; 12 nucleotides match TRBD2. CDR1 and CDR2 (germline): SGHTA, FQGTGA. CDR3 length equals 16 residues. V trimming: 2 bases; J trimming: 4 bases; junction bases outside the gene matches: 2.

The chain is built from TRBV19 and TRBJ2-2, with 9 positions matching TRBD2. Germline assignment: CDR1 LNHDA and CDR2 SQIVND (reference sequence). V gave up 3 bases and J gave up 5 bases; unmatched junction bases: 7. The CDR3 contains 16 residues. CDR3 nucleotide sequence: TGTGCCAGTAGTATCCGGCGAGCGGGGGGTACCGGGGAGCTGTTTTTT. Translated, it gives CASSIRRAGGTGELFF.

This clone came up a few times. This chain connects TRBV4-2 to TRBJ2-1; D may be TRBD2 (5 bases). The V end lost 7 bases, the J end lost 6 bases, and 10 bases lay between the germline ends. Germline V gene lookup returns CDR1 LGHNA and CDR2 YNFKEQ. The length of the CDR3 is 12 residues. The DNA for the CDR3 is TGTGCCAGCACCCTCGAGGGCAATGAGCAGTTCTTC. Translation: CASTLEGNEQFF.

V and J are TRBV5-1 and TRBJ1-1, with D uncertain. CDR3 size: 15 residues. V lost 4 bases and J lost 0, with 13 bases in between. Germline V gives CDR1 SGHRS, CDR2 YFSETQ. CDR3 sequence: CASSRLSEMNTEAFF. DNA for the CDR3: TGCGCCAGCAGCCGCCTCTCGGAGATGAACACTGAAGCTTTCTTT.